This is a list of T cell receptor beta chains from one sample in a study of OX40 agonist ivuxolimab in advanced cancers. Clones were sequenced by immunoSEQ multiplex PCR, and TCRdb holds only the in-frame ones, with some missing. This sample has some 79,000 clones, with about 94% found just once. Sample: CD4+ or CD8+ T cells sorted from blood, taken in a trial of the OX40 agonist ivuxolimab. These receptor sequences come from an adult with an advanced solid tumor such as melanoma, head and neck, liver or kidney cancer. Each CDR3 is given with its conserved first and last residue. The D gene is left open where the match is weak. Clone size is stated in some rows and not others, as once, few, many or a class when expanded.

CDR3 DNA: TGTCCAGTCGGTAGCGGGAGGTCTGCAGATACGCAGTATTTT
CDR3 protein: CPVGSGRSADTQYF
V gene: TRBV28
D gene: TRBD2
J gene: TRBJ2-3
clone size: -

CDR3 DNA: TGTGCCAGCAGCCCCGGGACTAGCGGGACTTACCAATCCGGGGAGCTGTTTTTT
CDR3 protein: CASSPGTSGTYQSGELFF
V gene: TRBV7-8
D gene: TRBD2
J gene: TRBJ2-2
clone size: -

CDR3 DNA: TGTGCCAGCAGTTCAGCGGGGAGCTCCTACGAGCAGTACTTC
CDR3 protein: CASSSAGSSYEQYF
V gene: TRBV6-5
D gene: TRBD2
J gene: TRBJ2-7
clone size: -

CDR3 DNA: TGTGCCAGCAGTGAAGAAGTAGGGGGAGTGACCCAGTACTTC
CDR3 protein: CASSEEVGGVTQYF
V gene: TRBV6-1
D gene: -
J gene: TRBJ2-5
clone size: few

CDR3 DNA: TGCAGCGTTGTATCGGGACAGCGCTACGAGCAGTACTTC
CDR3 protein: CSVVSGQRYEQYF
V gene: TRBV29-1
D gene: TRBD1
J gene: TRBJ2-7
clone size: -

CDR3 DNA: TGTGCCAGCAGCCCGATGGGGGGCTCTGGAAACACCATATATTTT
CDR3 protein: CASSPMGGSGNTIYF
V gene: TRBV28
D gene: -
J gene: TRBJ1-3
clone size: -

CDR3 DNA: TGTGCCAGCAGCTTGGGGTACGGACAGGGAGTCTATGGCTACACCTTC
CDR3 protein: CASSLGYGQGVYGYTF
V gene: TRBV5-6
D gene: TRBD1
J gene: TRBJ1-2
clone size: -

CDR3 DNA: TGTGCCAGCAGTTTAAGCTCTGGAAACACCATATATTTT
CDR3 protein: CASSLSSGNTIYF
V gene: TRBV6-6
D gene: -
J gene: TRBJ1-3
clone size: -

CDR3 DNA: TGTGCCAGCAGTGGACAGGGTCCCATGAACACTGAAGCTTTCTTT
CDR3 protein: CASSGQGPMNTEAFF
V gene: TRBV2
D gene: TRBD1
J gene: TRBJ1-1
clone size: -

CDR3 DNA: TGTGCCAGCAGCCCTACCTTGGGACAATTCTACAATGAGCAGTTCTTC
CDR3 protein: CASSPTLGQFYNEQFF
V gene: TRBV14
D gene: -
J gene: TRBJ2-1
clone size: -

CDR3 DNA: TGTGCCTGGAGTAAAGGGGCGACTAGCGGGTCCACAGATACGCAGTATTTT
CDR3 protein: CAWSKGATSGSTDTQYF
V gene: TRBV30
D gene: TRBD2
J gene: TRBJ2-3
clone size: few

CDR3 DNA: TGCGCCAGCAGTAAAAACAGGGTTGAAACTGAAGCTTTCTTT
CDR3 protein: CASSKNRVETEAFF
V gene: TRBV10-1
D gene: -
J gene: TRBJ1-1
clone size: -

CDR3 DNA: TGCGCCAGCAGCTTGGACTTGGCCAGCCTGTTCTTC
CDR3 protein: CASSLDLASLFF
V gene: TRBV5-1
D gene: -
J gene: TRBJ2-1
clone size: -

CDR3 DNA: TGTGCCAGCAGCTATGGGACAGGGGGCGTATTGGGCTACACCTTC
CDR3 protein: CASSYGTGGVLGYTF
V gene: TRBV11-3
D gene: TRBD1
J gene: TRBJ1-2
clone size: few

CDR3 DNA: TGCAGCGTTGACCCCGGAGGCACTGAAGCTTTCTTT
CDR3 protein: CSVDPGGTEAFF
V gene: TRBV29-1
D gene: -
J gene: TRBJ1-1
clone size: -

CDR3 DNA: TGTGCCAGCAGATCCACATCGGGGAGGAGCTCCTACAATGAGCAGTTCTTC
CDR3 protein: CASRSTSGRSSYNEQFF
V gene: TRBV5-6
D gene: -
J gene: TRBJ2-1
clone size: -

CDR3 DNA: TGCAGCGTGGGAACTAGCGGGGGCACAGATACGCAGTATTTT
CDR3 protein: CSVGTSGGTDTQYF
V gene: TRBV29-1
D gene: TRBD2
J gene: TRBJ2-3
clone size: -

CDR3 DNA: TGTGCCAGCAGCCTCGGGACTAGCGGAGGGCCCTACGAGCAGTACTTC
CDR3 protein: CASSLGTSGGPYEQYF
V gene: TRBV7-8
D gene: TRBD2
J gene: TRBJ2-7
clone size: -

CDR3 DNA: TGCGCCAGCAGCTTGAGTGGAGGGGGCCTCACTAATTCACCCCTCCACTTT
CDR3 protein: CASSLSGGGLTNSPLHF
V gene: TRBV5-1
D gene: TRBD1
J gene: TRBJ1-6
clone size: once

CDR3 DNA: TGTGCCAGCAACTCTGGAAACACCATATATTTT
CDR3 protein: CASNSGNTIYF
V gene: TRBV28
D gene: -
J gene: TRBJ1-3
clone size: -

CDR3 DNA: TGTGCCAGCAGTTACGGCCACCCAAATTCACCCCTCCACTTT
CDR3 protein: CASSYGHPNSPLHF
V gene: TRBV6-5
D gene: -
J gene: TRBJ1-6
clone size: -

CDR3 DNA: TGTGCCAGCAGCTTATCCTTCAGGGGGCGACGGCAAGAGACCCAGTACTTC
CDR3 protein: CASSLSFRGRRQETQYF
V gene: TRBV7-9
D gene: TRBD1
J gene: TRBJ2-5
clone size: once

CDR3 DNA: TGTGCCAGTAGTATTACGGGAACGGCCAACGTCCTGACTTTC
CDR3 protein: CASSITGTANVLTF
V gene: TRBV19
D gene: -
J gene: TRBJ2-6
clone size: -

CDR3 DNA: TGCGCCAGCAGCCAAGTTGAGTTAGCGGAACTCGGGGAGCTGTTTTTT
CDR3 protein: CASSQVELAELGELFF
V gene: TRBV4-1
D gene: -
J gene: TRBJ2-2
clone size: -

CDR3 DNA: TGTGCCAGTAGCCGGACTAGCGGGGGAGGGAGGTACAATGAGCAGTTCTTC
CDR3 protein: CASSRTSGGGRYNEQFF
V gene: TRBV19
D gene: TRBD2
J gene: TRBJ2-1
clone size: -

CDR3 DNA: TGTGCCAGCAGCTTTTCCAGGGACACTGAAGCTTTCTTT
CDR3 protein: CASSFSRDTEAFF
V gene: TRBV11-2
D gene: -
J gene: TRBJ1-1
clone size: -

CDR3 DNA: TGTGCCAGTATGATCACAGGGCGGATTGAGGGCTACACCTTC
CDR3 protein: CASMITGRIEGYTF
V gene: TRBV19
D gene: -
J gene: TRBJ1-2
clone size: -

CDR3 DNA: TGCAGCGTAGCGTCGGGAGGTGGGGGCACAGATACGCAGTATTTT
CDR3 protein: CSVASGGGGTDTQYF
V gene: TRBV29-1
D gene: TRBD2
J gene: TRBJ2-3
clone size: -

CDR3 DNA: TGCGCCAGCAGCTTGGTTGGAGCCTCCTATGGCTACACCTTC
CDR3 protein: CASSLVGASYGYTF
V gene: TRBV5-1
D gene: -
J gene: TRBJ1-2
clone size: -

CDR3 DNA: TGTGCCAGCAGCGTACGTTTAAGCGGGGGACACAATGAGCAGTTCTTC
CDR3 protein: CASSVRLSGGHNEQFF
V gene: TRBV9
D gene: TRBD2
J gene: TRBJ2-1
clone size: -

CDR3 DNA: TGCGCCAGCAGTGATTCCAGGGTCGGCACAGATACGCAGTATTTT
CDR3 protein: CASSDSRVGTDTQYF
V gene: TRBV10-1
D gene: -
J gene: TRBJ2-3
clone size: -

CDR3 DNA: TGTGCCAGCAGAGGACAGGGCCTAAATCAGCCCCAGCATTTT
CDR3 protein: CASRGQGLNQPQHF
V gene: TRBV6-5
D gene: TRBD1
J gene: TRBJ1-5
clone size: -

CDR3 DNA: TGTGCCAGCAGCAGACGGGACCGCGGTTTGTCTGGGGAGCTGTTTTTT
CDR3 protein: CASSRRDRGLSGELFF
V gene: TRBV21-1
D gene: -
J gene: TRBJ2-2
clone size: -

CDR3 DNA: TGTGCCAGCAGTCAAGGGACAGGGGGTAAATCTGGAAACACCATATATTTT
CDR3 protein: CASSQGTGGKSGNTIYF
V gene: TRBV4-2
D gene: TRBD1
J gene: TRBJ1-3
clone size: -

CDR3 DNA: TGCAGCGTTGGTTCCCAGATGGGGGCGACAGATACGCAGTATTTT
CDR3 protein: CSVGSQMGATDTQYF
V gene: TRBV29-1
D gene: -
J gene: TRBJ2-3
clone size: -

CDR3 DNA: TGTGCCTGGGAGGAGGGTATAGGGGTGGGGGACACTGAAGCTTTCTTT
CDR3 protein: CAWEEGIGVGDTEAFF
V gene: TRBV30
D gene: -
J gene: TRBJ1-1
clone size: -

CDR3 DNA: TGCGCCAGCAGACCAGGACTAGCGGCGGATAGGGAGCAGTTCTTC
CDR3 protein: CASRPGLAADREQFF
V gene: TRBV10-2
D gene: TRBD2
J gene: TRBJ2-1
clone size: -

CDR3 DNA: TGTGCCAGCAGCTCGAGCTCGACTAGCGGGACGGTTGAGCAGTTCTTC
CDR3 protein: CASSSSSTSGTVEQFF
V gene: TRBV13
D gene: TRBD2
J gene: TRBJ2-1
clone size: -

CDR3 DNA: TGTGCCAGCATCTTACACTACCCCGGAGCGCAGTATTTT
CDR3 protein: CASILHYPGAQYF
V gene: TRBV27
D gene: -
J gene: TRBJ2-3
clone size: -

CDR3 DNA: TGTGCCAGCAGCTTGGCCAGCCAAGAGACCCAGTACTTC
CDR3 protein: CASSLASQETQYF
V gene: TRBV5-6
D gene: -
J gene: TRBJ2-5
clone size: -

CDR3 DNA: TGCGCCAGCAGACGCGGGACAGGGAACACTGAAGCTTTCTTT
CDR3 protein: CASRRGTGNTEAFF
V gene: TRBV5-1
D gene: TRBD1
J gene: TRBJ1-1
clone size: -

CDR3 DNA: TGTGCCAGCAGCTATCACGTCGGGAATAGCAATCAGCCCCAGCATTTT
CDR3 protein: CASSYHVGNSNQPQHF
V gene: TRBV7-2
D gene: -
J gene: TRBJ1-5
clone size: -

CDR3 DNA: TGCGCCAGCACTTTACAGGGTAACACCGGGGAGCTGTTTTTT
CDR3 protein: CASTLQGNTGELFF
V gene: TRBV5-1
D gene: -
J gene: TRBJ2-2
clone size: -

CDR3 DNA: TGTGCCAGCAGTTATCGGGGACTAGCCTCCTACGAGCAGTACTTC
CDR3 protein: CASSYRGLASYEQYF
V gene: TRBV6-5
D gene: TRBD2
J gene: TRBJ2-7
clone size: -

CDR3 DNA: TGTGCCAGTAGTTTCAACCCCCGGGACGGTGGAGAGCAGTACTTC
CDR3 protein: CASSFNPRDGGEQYF
V gene: TRBV19
D gene: -
J gene: TRBJ2-7
clone size: -

CDR3 DNA: TGTGCCAGTAGTATCAGCGGGAATGCCTACGAGCAGTACTTC
CDR3 protein: CASSISGNAYEQYF
V gene: TRBV19
D gene: TRBD2
J gene: TRBJ2-7
clone size: -

CDR3 DNA: TGCGCCAGCAGCCCAACAGGGGGCGTATATAGCTCCTACGAGCAGTACTTC
CDR3 protein: CASSPTGGVYSSYEQYF
V gene: TRBV5-1
D gene: TRBD1
J gene: TRBJ2-7
clone size: -

CDR3 DNA: TGTGCCAGCAGTGGATCCGGGACTAGCGGAACCTACGAGCAGTACTTC
CDR3 protein: CASSGSGTSGTYEQYF
V gene: TRBV6-1
D gene: TRBD2
J gene: TRBJ2-7
clone size: -

CDR3 DNA: TGCGCCAGCAGTGAGCTAGGGCTAGCGGGAGAGAACACCGGGGAGCTGTTTTTT
CDR3 protein: CASSELGLAGENTGELFF
V gene: TRBV10-2
D gene: TRBD2
J gene: TRBJ2-2
clone size: -

CDR3 DNA: TGTGCCAGTAGTGACAGGGGGACTTATCAGCCCCAGCATTTT
CDR3 protein: CASSDRGTYQPQHF
V gene: TRBV19
D gene: TRBD1
J gene: TRBJ1-5
clone size: -

CDR3 DNA: TGTGCCAGCAGCTTAGGTCTGTGGGAGGCAAACACCGGGGAGCTGTTTTTT
CDR3 protein: CASSLGLWEANTGELFF
V gene: TRBV11-2
D gene: -
J gene: TRBJ2-2
clone size: -

CDR3 DNA: TGCGCCAGCAGCAGCCTAACTAGCGGAACGAACACCGGGGAGCTGTTTTTT
CDR3 protein: CASSSLTSGTNTGELFF
V gene: TRBV5-1
D gene: TRBD2
J gene: TRBJ2-2
clone size: -

CDR3 DNA: TGTGCCAGCAGTCCCGGACAGTACACAGATACGCAGTATTTT
CDR3 protein: CASSPGQYTDTQYF
V gene: TRBV27
D gene: -
J gene: TRBJ2-3
clone size: -

CDR3 DNA: TGCGCCAGCAGCACCGGTGGGGCGATCTCCTACAATGAGCAGTTCTTC
CDR3 protein: CASSTGGAISYNEQFF
V gene: TRBV10-1
D gene: -
J gene: TRBJ2-1
clone size: -

CDR3 DNA: TGTGCCAGCAGCTTTGGACTAGCGGGAGGGCCGGGAACCGGGGAGCTGTTTTTT
CDR3 protein: CASSFGLAGGPGTGELFF
V gene: TRBV7-8
D gene: TRBD2
J gene: TRBJ2-2
clone size: once

CDR3 DNA: TGTGCCAGTCGAAGCGGGAGGATTTCCTACAATGAGCAGTTCTTC
CDR3 protein: CASRSGRISYNEQFF
V gene: TRBV19
D gene: TRBD2
J gene: TRBJ2-1
clone size: -

CDR3 DNA: TGCGCCAGCAGCTCGGGACTAGATGAGATAGCCAAAAACATTCAGTACTTC
CDR3 protein: CASSSGLDEIAKNIQYF
V gene: TRBV5-1
D gene: TRBD2
J gene: TRBJ2-4
clone size: -

CDR3 DNA: TGTGCCAGTAGTATCAAGGGGCAAGCGGGAGGGCCTTACAATGAGCAGTTCTTC
CDR3 protein: CASSIKGQAGGPYNEQFF
V gene: TRBV19
D gene: TRBD2
J gene: TRBJ2-1
clone size: -

CDR3 DNA: TGTGCCAGCAGCCCGAACCTGGCCTACGAGCAGTACTTC
CDR3 protein: CASSPNLAYEQYF
V gene: TRBV6-5
D gene: -
J gene: TRBJ2-7
clone size: -